The entry below gives a single TCR beta chain sequence along with its context. The antigen is not known. TCRdb re-derived calls from the reads in MiXCR, one entry per CDR3 protein. Of hundreds of thousands of distinct CDR3 sequences in the sample, 30% to 35% were seen once. Germline CDR1 MNHNY, CDR2 SVGAGI (reference sequence). This CDR3 has 14 amino acids. V shed 7 bases, J shed 4 bases, and the junction held 5 bases outside the gene matches. The data were obtained in a study of T cell repertoires in cytomegalovirus infection. This TCR came from a human donor in good health (CMV status not recorded). Some clones in this sample may be carry-over from other donors' samples. This specimen was cultured PBMCs, taken from culture after CMV antigen stimulation. This chain connects TRBV6-6 to TRBJ2-3; 10 nucleotides agree with TRBD2. CDR3 coding DNA: TGTGCCAGCACCGACCTAGCGGGAGCAGATACGCAGTATTTT. It specifies CASTDLAGADTQYF.